This entry describes one T cell receptor beta chain. The antigen is undetermined. The record originates from a study of shared clonotypes between healthy human individuals. Study-wide findings and caveats: Estimated richness values were generally larger in naive subsets than in memory subsets. The generation probabilities recorded for non-shared clonotypes fell below those of clonotypes shared by all four donors.

The assay was carried out at the deep level. Generated by immunoSEQ multiplex PCR, the TCRdb table keeps only in-frame clones and is missing some. This table has 1,400,000 or so clones, just under 99% appearing once. The germline V gene encodes CDR1 SGHNT and CDR2 YYREEE (reference sequence). The CDR3 covers 17 residues. The V gene end was trimmed by 3 bases and the J gene end by 0 bases; junction bases not matched to a gene: 5. This sequence joins TRBV5-4 and TRBJ2-1; 11 positions match TRBD2. The clonotype originates from a man aged 25-45 years in good health. The sequencing input was naive CD4+ T cells sorted from blood. Subset noted: CD45RA+ positively selected. CDR3 sequence: CASSSVAGGSSYNEQFF. CDR3 sequence (DNA): TGTGCCAGCAGCTCGGTAGCGGGAGGGTCCTCCTACAATGAGCAGTTCTTC. Full variable domain (remainder filled in from reference TRBV5-4 and TRBJ2-1): ETGVTQSPTHLIKTRGQQVTLRCSSQSGHNTVSWYQQALGQGPQFIFQYYREEENGRGNFPPRFSGLQFPNYSSELNVNALELDDSALYLCASSSVAGGSSYNEQFFGPGTRLTVL.